A selection of T cell receptor beta chains follows, all from one sample in a study of blood T cell repertoires in COVID-19. Data came from immunoSEQ multiplex PCR; TCRdb stores just in-frame clones and leaves some out. The sample yields fewer than 250,000 clones, around 82% seen once. Specimen: PBMCs or T cells enriched from blood (not recorded which). All receptors come from a woman in her thirties or forties who had been exposed to COVID-19. CDR3s include the opening cysteine and the closing phenylalanine or tryptophan.

cdr3_aa: CAWSVMESGVPQHF
v_call: TRBV30
j_call: TRBJ1-5

cdr3_aa: CASVPGQGYNEQFF
v_call: TRBV2
j_call: TRBJ2-1

cdr3_aa: CASGPRGATYEQYF
v_call: TRBV12-5
j_call: TRBJ2-7

cdr3_aa: CASRADTSYNSPLHF
v_call: TRBV28
j_call: TRBJ1-6

cdr3_aa: CASSSGTALIEAFF
v_call: TRBV28
j_call: TRBJ1-1

cdr3_aa: CASSIGGGKETQYF
v_call: TRBV19
j_call: TRBJ2-5

cdr3_aa: CASKVGAQEKLFF
v_call: TRBV12-3/TRBV12-4
j_call: TRBJ1-4

cdr3_aa: CASSPNGGNQPQHF
v_call: TRBV5-5
j_call: TRBJ1-5

cdr3_aa: CASSLGVLEEETQYF
v_call: TRBV5-1
j_call: TRBJ2-5

cdr3_aa: CASALRSRSGTEAFF
v_call: TRBV6-5
j_call: TRBJ1-1

cdr3_aa: CASSYGWGQPQHF
v_call: TRBV6-2/TRBV6-3
j_call: TRBJ1-5

cdr3_aa: CARRTGGLSSGNTIYF
v_call: TRBV2
j_call: TRBJ1-3

cdr3_aa: CASSKEDREMYGYTF
v_call: TRBV21-1
j_call: TRBJ1-2

cdr3_aa: CSAARQENTEAFF
v_call: TRBV29-1
j_call: TRBJ1-1

cdr3_aa: CASSPGGGYGYTF
v_call: TRBV27
j_call: TRBJ1-2

cdr3_aa: CASSHTGRVNTEAFF
v_call: TRBV4-2
j_call: TRBJ1-1

cdr3_aa: CASSHHGPSGRLAGGQVETGELFF
v_call: TRBV4-2
j_call: TRBJ2-2

cdr3_aa: CASSQTGTRTIEQFF
v_call: TRBV4-1
j_call: TRBJ2-1

cdr3_aa: CASSYSSRGNYGYTF
v_call: TRBV6-5
j_call: TRBJ1-2

cdr3_aa: CASSLAQGNTGELFF
v_call: TRBV7-9
j_call: TRBJ2-2

cdr3_aa: CASSFSQGHYGYTF
v_call: TRBV27
j_call: TRBJ1-2

cdr3_aa: CASSLWAGGNQPQHF
v_call: TRBV27
j_call: TRBJ1-5

cdr3_aa: CARSLNSPRQTPRGYTF
v_call: TRBV5-3
j_call: TRBJ1-2

cdr3_aa: CASSVAKGVAFF
v_call: TRBV9
j_call: TRBJ1-1

cdr3_aa: CASSHGGNNSPLHF
v_call: TRBV5-6
j_call: TRBJ1-6

cdr3_aa: CSASPIGARGEQYF
v_call: TRBV20-1
j_call: TRBJ2-7

cdr3_aa: CASSIQGSAEAFF
v_call: TRBV7-3
j_call: TRBJ1-1

cdr3_aa: CASSFSSGGSDEQYF
v_call: TRBV27
j_call: TRBJ2-7

cdr3_aa: CASSEVQGFGSSPLHF
v_call: TRBV2
j_call: TRBJ1-6

cdr3_aa: CASSENTGSNTEAFF
v_call: TRBV7-3
j_call: TRBJ1-1

cdr3_aa: CASSLGHSLAYGYTF
v_call: TRBV5-1
j_call: TRBJ1-2

cdr3_aa: CASTSPTSTGTGELFF
v_call: TRBV6-6
j_call: TRBJ2-2

cdr3_aa: CSTEAGGYNEQFF
v_call: TRBV29-1
j_call: TRBJ2-1

cdr3_aa: CASSSRTSGVYNEQFF
v_call: TRBV7-9
j_call: TRBJ2-1

cdr3_aa: CASSLTDTGELFF
v_call: TRBV3-1/TRBV3-2
j_call: TRBJ2-2

cdr3_aa: CASSEVGGSQPQHF
v_call: TRBV6-1
j_call: TRBJ1-5

cdr3_aa: CAISEGGGRGTPWETQYF
v_call: TRBV10-3
j_call: TRBJ2-5

cdr3_aa: CASSPRQHSYEQYF
v_call: TRBV18
j_call: TRBJ2-7

cdr3_aa: CASSLKPLANTEAFF
v_call: TRBV13
j_call: TRBJ1-1

cdr3_aa: CASSVRDTASYEQYF
v_call: TRBV9
j_call: TRBJ2-7

cdr3_aa: CASSPDRSETQYF
v_call: TRBV12-3/TRBV12-4
j_call: TRBJ2-5

cdr3_aa: CASSFQGDIEAFF
v_call: TRBV5-1
j_call: TRBJ1-1

cdr3_aa: CASSYRQGDSEQYF
v_call: TRBV6-5
j_call: TRBJ2-7

cdr3_aa: CASSEAWTDNYGYTF
v_call: TRBV6-1
j_call: TRBJ1-2

cdr3_aa: CASSELWESEAFF
v_call: TRBV6-1
j_call: TRBJ1-1

cdr3_aa: CASSLGLPPPDTQYF
v_call: TRBV5-1
j_call: TRBJ2-3

cdr3_aa: CSVPLGGRSTDTQYF
v_call: TRBV29-1
j_call: TRBJ2-3

cdr3_aa: CASRGHLANYGYTF
v_call: TRBV28
j_call: TRBJ1-2

cdr3_aa: CASSDRQGRSDTQYF
v_call: TRBV11-3
j_call: TRBJ2-3

cdr3_aa: CASSPTAGTGAGYTF
v_call: TRBV5-1
j_call: TRBJ1-2

cdr3_aa: CASSLAGDRYYEQYF
v_call: TRBV7-9
j_call: TRBJ2-7

cdr3_aa: CASGKVNTEAFF
v_call: TRBV5-6
j_call: TRBJ1-1